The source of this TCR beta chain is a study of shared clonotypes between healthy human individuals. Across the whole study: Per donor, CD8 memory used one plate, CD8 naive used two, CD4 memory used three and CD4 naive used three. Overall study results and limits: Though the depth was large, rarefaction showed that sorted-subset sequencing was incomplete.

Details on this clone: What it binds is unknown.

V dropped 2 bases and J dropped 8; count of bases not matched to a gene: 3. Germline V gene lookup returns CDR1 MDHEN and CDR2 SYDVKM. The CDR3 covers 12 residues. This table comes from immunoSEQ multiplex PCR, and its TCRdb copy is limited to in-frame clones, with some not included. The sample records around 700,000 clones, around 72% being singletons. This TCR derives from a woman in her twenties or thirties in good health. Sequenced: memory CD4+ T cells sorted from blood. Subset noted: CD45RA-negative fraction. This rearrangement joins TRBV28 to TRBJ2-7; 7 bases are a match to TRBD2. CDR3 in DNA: TGTGCCAGCAGTTTAGAGGGAGGGAAGCAGTACTTC. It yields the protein CASSLEGGKQYF.